The 26 T cell receptor beta chains below were found in one sample sequenced in a study of T cell repertoires in cytomegalovirus infection. MiXCR was run by TCRdb on the reads, yielding one entry per CDR3 protein. The table shows around 750,000 distinct CDR3 sequences, with 30% to 35% occurring only once. These receptors are not linked to any known antigen. The starting material was cultured CD8+ T cells from PBMCs, obtained from culture after CMV antigen stimulation. These receptor sequences come from a human donor in good health (CMV status not recorded). Some clones in this sample may be carry-over from other donors' samples.

The rearrangement links TRBV27 to TRBJ2-5; the match to TRBD1 covers 9 bases. The CDR3 extends over 15 amino acids. V trimming: 1 base; J trimming: 3 bases; junction bases outside the gene matches: 3. CDR1 MNHEY and CDR2 SMNVEV come from the germline V gene (reference sequence). In DNA, the CDR3 is TGTGCCAGCAGTTTATATGGGGACAGGGAAGAGACCCAGTACTTC. Translating gives CASSLYGDREETQYF.

The gene calls are TRBV7-8 and TRBJ1-1; D is unresolved. The CDR3 totals 13 residues. The V end was cut by 7 bases, the J end by 6 bases, with 15 bases between. Per the germline V gene, CDR1 is SGHVS and CDR2 is FQNEAQ. The CDR3 protein is CASIFSVGAEAFF. CDR3 nucleotides: TGTGCCAGCATCTTCTCGGTGGGAGCTGAAGCTTTCTTT.

J is TRBJ2-2 and V is TRBV27; D might be TRBD1 (7 bases). This CDR3 has 16 residues. Trimming took 0 bases from V and 1 from J, leaving 9 bases between them. CDR1 is MNHEY, CDR2 SMNVEV, per germline (reference sequence). The chain's CDR3 is CASSLSQGGNTGELFF. The CDR3 DNA follows: TGTGCCAGCAGTTTATCCCAGGGGGGGAACACCGGGGAGCTGTTTTTT.

This clonotype was seen more than once but under ten times. J is TRBJ2-1 and V is TRBV7-8; no definite D call. Germline V gives CDR1 SGHVS, CDR2 FQNEAQ. The CDR3 sequence is 14 residues long. Trimming cost V 4 bases and J 4 bases, with 11 bases left between them. CDR3 sequence: CASSSADAYNEQFF. As DNA, the CDR3 is TGTGCCAGCAGCTCCGCCGACGCATACAATGAGCAGTTCTTC.

The rearrangement uses TRBV4-1 and TRBJ1-2; weak D call: TRBD1 (5 bases). Germline assignment: CDR1 MGHRA and CDR2 YSYEKL. The CDR3 loop spans 16 amino acids. Trimming shortened V by 2 bases and J by 5 bases, and 18 bases separated the two germline ends. CDR3 nucleotides: TGCGCCAGCAGCCAATCCGGGACCCACTCGAATTATGGCTACACCTTC. Translating gives CASSQSGTHSNYGYTF.

In the case of this clonotype: A much larger clone lies one base from this, so it may be a read error. This chain connects TRBV5-5 to TRBJ2-4; either TRBD1 or TRBD2 may supply D (5 bases each). There are 15 residues in the CDR3. Looked up from germline, CDR1 is SGHKS and CDR2 is YYEKEE (reference sequence). The CDR3 region has the DNA TGTGTCAGCAGCTTGCGAGGGGCTGGCAAAAACATTCAGTACTTC. Protein sequence: CVSSLRGAGKNIQYF.

The genes are TRBV19 and TRBJ1-2; unclear D gene. The CDR3 consists of 16 residues. Trimming shortened V by 6 bases and J by 4 bases, and 21 bases separated the two germline ends. CDR1 and CDR2 (germline): LNHDA, SQIVND (reference sequence). The CDR3 loop reads CASRGRGRENGYGYTF. CDR3 DNA: TGTGCCAGTAGGGGCCGCGGGCGAGAAAACGGCTATGGCTACACCTTC. The complete variable domain, with remaining parts taken from reference TRBV19 and TRBJ1-2, reads DGGITQSPKYLFRKEGQNVTLSCEQNLNHDAMYWYRQDPGQGLRLIYYSQIVNDFQKGDIAEGYSVSREKKESFPLTVTSAQKNPTAFYLCASRGRGRENGYGYTFGSGTRLTVV.

This clonotype was observed a handful of times. The chain carries TRBV7-9 and TRBJ1-1, with 9 bases aligning to TRBD1. CDR3 length: 15 amino acids. Losses at the gene ends were 4 bases for V and 4 bases for J; bases not matched to a gene: 7. Germline V gene sequence: CDR1 SEHNR, CDR2 FQNEAQ (reference sequence). CDR3 sequence: CASSYPGQGVTEAFF. CDR3 nucleotides: TGTGCCAGCAGCTACCCGGGACAGGGCGTCACTGAAGCTTTCTTT. Together with reference TRBV7-9 and TRBJ1-1, the CDR3 gives the full variable domain: DTGVSQNPRHKITKRGQNVTFRCDPISEHNRLYWYRQTLGQGPEFLTYFQNEAQLEKSRLLSDRFSAERPKGSFSTLEIQRTEQGDSAMYLCASSYPGQGVTEAFFGQGTRLTVV.

As DNA, the CDR3 is TGTGCCAGCAGTTTGGGGGACAGTAATTCACCCCTCCACTTT. Translated, it gives CASSLGDSNSPLHF. This chain connects TRBV28 to TRBJ1-6, with 7 bases aligning to TRBD1. This CDR3 is 14 amino acids long. Germline lookup yields CDR1 MDHEN and CDR2 SYDVKM. The ends lost 3 bases at V and 6 bases at J; junction bases unmatched: 2.

This clonotype has only a few counts. V and J are TRBV6-1 and TRBJ1-1, with D hard to call. Germline V gene lookup returns CDR1 MNHNS and CDR2 SASEGT. Between the trimmed V and J ends, which lost 6 bases and 5 bases, there was a span of 16 bases. CDR3 length: 14 amino acids. The CDR3 DNA sequence: TGTGCCAGCAGCGACCTTTCGGCGAGGACTGAAGCTTTCTTT. This translates into CASSDLSARTEAFF.

This clonotype was detected a few times. The V and J genes are TRBV9 and TRBJ2-6; the match to TRBD1 covers 9 bases. This CDR3 spans 19 amino acids. The V gene's germline CDR1 is SGDLS and CDR2 YYNGEE. J gave up 0 bases and V 4 bases, and 11 bases lay outside the gene matches. The DNA of the CDR3 is TGTGCCAGCAGCCTTAGGGGCCGGGACAGGGACTCTGGGGCCAACGTCCTGACTTTC. It yields the protein CASSLRGRDRDSGANVLTF.

There are many counts of this clonotype. The J gene is TRBJ1-2, the V gene TRBV7-2; TRBD1 matches at 8 bases. V was clipped by 0 bases and J by 4 bases; unmatched bases: 7. Germline CDR1 SGHTA, CDR2 FQGNSA. CDR3 size: 16 residues. CDR3: CASSLARQGAVYGYTF. The DNA of the CDR3 is TGTGCCAGCAGCTTAGCGCGTCAGGGGGCGGTCTATGGCTACACCTTC.

This chain links TRBV5-6 with TRBJ2-1, with a tentative D call TRBD2 (7 bases). This CDR3 comprises 18 residues. Germline lookup yields CDR1 SGHDT and CDR2 YYEEEE. V shed 0 bases and J shed 4 bases, with 20 bases lying between them. The CDR3 DNA reads as TGTGCCAGCAGCTTGGTCCCCTTAAGGGGGGGCCTTTACAATGAGCAGTTCTTC. Its translation: CASSLVPLRGGLYNEQFF.

The V gene is TRBV4-3, the J gene TRBJ2-7; a possible D gene is TRBD1 (5 bases). Germline CDR1 and CDR2: LGHNA and YSLEER. Trimming cost V 4 bases and J 5 bases, with 9 bases left between them. This CDR3 has 12 amino acids. CDR3 residues: CASSLDRNEQYF. The CDR3 coding sequence is TGCGCCAGCAGCCTCGACAGAAACGAGCAGTACTTC.

As concerns this clonotype: One base away lies a much larger clone, so this may be a sequencing read error. The chain couples TRBV7-2 to TRBJ2-3, with D perhaps TRBD2 (6 bases). Between the trimmed V and J ends, which lost 1 base and 2 bases, there was a span of 10 bases. The CDR3 totals 15 residues. Germline lookup yields CDR1 SGHTA and CDR2 FQGNSA. Written as DNA, the CDR3 is TGTGCCAGCAGCTTAGGGGGGGTCCACACAGATACGCAGTATTTT. This gives the protein CASSLGGVHTDTQYF.

This clonotype has just one count. The chain uses TRBV28 and TRBJ1-4; D unclear. Germline lookup yields CDR1 MDHEN and CDR2 SYDVKM. The CDR3 is 14 amino acids. The V end lost 8 bases, the J end lost 1 base, and 11 bases lay between the germline ends. This CDR3 is CASGTLGTNEKLFF. Written as DNA, the CDR3 is TGTGCCAGCGGAACCCTTGGAACTAATGAAAAACTGTTTTTT.

This clonotype was counted only a few times. This rearrangement joins TRBV6-2 or TRBV6-3 to TRBJ2-2; D remains ambiguous. CDR3 size: 16 residues. Between the trimmed V and J ends, which lost 2 bases and 1 base, there was a span of 11 bases. Germline CDR1 MNHEY, CDR2 SVGEGT. CDR3 DNA: TGTGCCAGCAGTTACCTGTTGCCAGAGAACACCGGGGAGCTGTTTTTT. Translated, it gives CASSYLLPENTGELFF.

V is TRBV13 and J is TRBJ2-5; the D gene is possibly TRBD1 (5 bases). The ends were cut back, 5 bases at V and 1 base at J, with 11 bases in the middle. Germline V CDR1 and CDR2: PRHDT, FYEKMQ (reference sequence). This CDR3 spans 14 amino acids. The CDR3 here is CASSTGQIQETQYF. CDR3 nucleotides: TGTGCCAGCAGCACCGGACAAATCCAAGAGACCCAGTACTTC.

The rearrangement joins TRBV12-3 or TRBV12-4 to TRBJ2-2, with D possibly matching TRBD1 (6 bases). Between the trimmed V and J ends, which lost 6 bases and 3 bases, there was a span of 11 bases. The CDR3 sequence is 14 residues long. The CDR3 bases are TGTGCCAGCAGCGACAGGCCCGACACCGGGGAGCTGTTTTTT. It codes for CASSDRPDTGELFF.

The rearrangement joins TRBV4-1 to TRBJ1-4; tentatively, D is TRBD1 (6 bases). Looked up from germline, CDR1 is MGHRA and CDR2 is YSYEKL. The CDR3 consists of 16 residues. With 2 bases removed from V and 5 bases from J, the gap between germline ends came to 15 bases. The CDR3 spells CASSQQDRTLNEKLFF. In DNA form, the CDR3 reads TGCGCCAGCAGCCAACAAGACAGGACCCTAAATGAAAAACTGTTTTTT.

This rearrangement joins TRBV7-6 to TRBJ2-2; tentative D call: TRBD2 (5 bases). The CDR3 is 15 amino acids. V dropped 1 base and J dropped 3 bases, with 9 bases sitting between them. CDR1 SGHVS and CDR2 FNYEAQ come from the germline V gene. CDR3 DNA: TGTGCCAGCAGCTTAGACGCCGGGGACACCGGGGAGCTGTTTTTT. Translation: CASSLDAGDTGELFF.

V and J are TRBV20-1 and TRBJ2-2; possible D gene TRBD1, 6 bases. In germline, CDR1 is DFQATT, CDR2 SNEGSKA (reference sequence). Trimming took 0 bases from V and 4 from J, leaving 27 bases between them. The CDR3 spans 20 residues. The CDR3 spells CSARDQAGTREFKVTGELFF. The CDR3 bases are TGCAGTGCTAGAGATCAAGCCGGGACAAGGGAGTTTAAGGTCACCGGGGAGCTGTTTTTT.

As concerns this clonotype: At one of its ends the junction is not consistent with the germline gene, which may arise from a read error. The chain is built from TRBV2 and TRBJ1-2; weak D call: TRBD1 (6 bases). The CDR3 length is 12 residues. From germline, CDR1 is SNHLY and CDR2 FYNNEI. Written as DNA, the CDR3 is TGTGTCAGCCGAACAGGGTCTGATGGCTACACCTTC. This sequence encodes CVSRTGSDGYTF. Using reference TRBV2 and TRBJ1-2 for the parts outside the CDR3, the full variable domain is EPEVTQTPSHQVTQMGQEVILRCVPISNHLYFYWYRQILGQKVEFLVSFYNNEISEKSEIFDDQFSVERPDGSNFTLKIRSTKLEDSAMYFCVSRTGSDGYTFGSGTRLTVV.

This clonotype was counted ten times or more. The rearrangement uses TRBV7-6 and TRBJ2-1; TRBD2 matches at 7 bases. Germline CDR1 is SGHVS and CDR2 is FNYEAQ. The CDR3 is 17 amino acids. After removal of 3 bases from V and 8 bases from J, the junction contained 16 bases not matched to a gene. DNA for the CDR3: TGTGCCAGCAGCTTGGGCGCCGGACGGTGGGAGGGTGATGAGCAGTTCTTC. It codes for CASSLGAGRWEGDEQFF.

The chain couples TRBV6-2 or TRBV6-3 to TRBJ1-2; no definite D call. The CDR3 runs to 14 residues. V was clipped by 1 base and J by 4 bases, with 10 bases between them. In germline, CDR1 is MNHEY, CDR2 SVGEGT. CDR3 protein: CASSYLQILYGYTF. In DNA, the CDR3 is TGTGCCAGCAGTTACTTACAGATTCTCTATGGCTACACCTTC.

A few counts support this clonotype. The chain carries TRBV27 and TRBJ2-5, with TRBD1 identical over 9 bases. The CDR3 length is 15 residues. Germline V lookup: CDR1 MNHEY, CDR2 SMNVEV (reference sequence). The J segment lost 4 bases and the V segment lost 4 bases, leaving 7 bases of the junction unmatched. The CDR3 region has the DNA TGTGCCAGCAGTTCCCCGGGACAGGGTATAGAGACCCAGTACTTC. Encoded protein: CASSSPGQGIETQYF.